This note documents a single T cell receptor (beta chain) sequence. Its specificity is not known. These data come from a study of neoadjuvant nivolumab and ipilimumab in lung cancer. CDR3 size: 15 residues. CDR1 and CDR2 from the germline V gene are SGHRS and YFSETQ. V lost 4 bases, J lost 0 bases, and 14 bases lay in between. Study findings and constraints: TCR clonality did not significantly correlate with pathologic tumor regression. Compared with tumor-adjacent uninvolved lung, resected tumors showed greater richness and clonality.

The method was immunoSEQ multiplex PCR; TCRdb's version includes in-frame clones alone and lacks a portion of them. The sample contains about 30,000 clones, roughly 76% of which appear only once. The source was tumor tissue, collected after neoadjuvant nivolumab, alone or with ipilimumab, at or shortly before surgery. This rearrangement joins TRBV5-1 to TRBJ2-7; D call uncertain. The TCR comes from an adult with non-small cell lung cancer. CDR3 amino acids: CASSPKSVSSYEQYF. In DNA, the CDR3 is TGCGCCAGCAGCCCCAAATCAGTAAGCTCCTACGAGCAGTACTTC.